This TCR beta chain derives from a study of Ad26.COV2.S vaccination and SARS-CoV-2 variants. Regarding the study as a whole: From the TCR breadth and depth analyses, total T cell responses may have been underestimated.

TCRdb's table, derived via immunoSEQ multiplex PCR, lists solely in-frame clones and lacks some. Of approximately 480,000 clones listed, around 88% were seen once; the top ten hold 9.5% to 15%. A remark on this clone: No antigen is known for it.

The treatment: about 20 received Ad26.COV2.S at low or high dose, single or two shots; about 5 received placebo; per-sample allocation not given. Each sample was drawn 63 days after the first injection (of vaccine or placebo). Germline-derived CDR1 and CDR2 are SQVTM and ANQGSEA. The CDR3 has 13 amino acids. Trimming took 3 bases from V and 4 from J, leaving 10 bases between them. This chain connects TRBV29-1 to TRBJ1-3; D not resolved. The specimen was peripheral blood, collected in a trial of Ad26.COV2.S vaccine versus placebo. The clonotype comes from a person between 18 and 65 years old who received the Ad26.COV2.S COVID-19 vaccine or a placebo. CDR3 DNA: TGCAGCGTTGAGGGTCCCGAAGGAAACACCATATATTTT. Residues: CSVEGPEGNTIYF.